The entry below gives a single TCR beta chain sequence along with its context. The table lists this clone with a count of one. There is no known antigen for this receptor. Qualities for individual bases were not recorded, and no much larger clone is one base off. This specimen belongs to a study of T cell responses to AZD1222 COVID-19 vaccine (dated by TCRdb to the early 2020s). The study in broad terms: TCR sequencing covered 230 to 250 trial participants: 200 to 220 given two doses of AZD1222 and approximately 25 given two doses of MenACWY control vaccine. Trial participants were enrolled by age into 18-55, 56-69 and 70-plus year subgroups, with approximately 150, 30 and 60 TCR-sequenced participants respectively.

V is pared back by 5 bases and J by 10 bases, with 12 bases lying between the germline termini. Spanning cysteine to phenylalanine, the CDR3 consists of 13 amino acids. Only CDR3 DNA is held: 39 bases, read in frame from base 1. The CDR3 regions of human TCRbeta chains were analyzed by immunosequencing. From the authors' description of their analysis: TCRs in the repertoires were compared against a reference library of SARS-CoV-2-specific TCRs that had been generated with the MIRA antigen-specificity platform. Breadth was defined as the fraction of unique TCRs that were SARS-CoV-2-associated, and depth was defined as the fraction of total T cells that were SARS-CoV-2-associated. Using the MIRA data, each spike-specific TCR was mapped to the spike region that the TCR reacts to and placed in a CD4 or CD8 class. Log10-transformed breadth and depth values were compared by one-way ANOVA with Sidak's multiple comparisons tests. Here the immuneACCESS table is served through TCRdb, limited to in-frame sequences with V and J called. Missing clones are a known gap in these copies; in checked studies unresolved V genes cover under half, and the rest lacks a known reason. D and trimming come from the DNA, and the V and J calls and clone size come from that table. The sample has more than 100,000 clones on record, around 92% of them singletons. Jointly, the top ten make up 7.9% of the sample.

General study outcomes and caveats: Conclusions about previously exposed vaccinees were limited because only six AZD1222 recipients were SARS-CoV-2 seropositive at baseline. In the small 56-69-year group, the increase in depth fell short of significance, most likely because of low power. No day 14 peak-response samples were available, so repertoires were characterized only after the peak T cell response. Most participants were white British and females outnumbered males, and the authors suggested that clonal diversity may have been underestimated. A significant rise in spike-specific TCR breadth and depth was observed after two AZD1222 doses relative to day 0 and relative to MenACWY recipients. Nearly half of unique spike-specific TCRs reportedly recognized epitopes outside regions mutated in the B.1.351 and B.1.1.7 variants. CD4 TCRs associated with the vaccine covered the entire spike protein, and the dominant responses were in regions 160-218 and 743-854.

The time point label on this specimen signifies: about 28 days (+/-7) after the second vaccine dose. AZD1222 recipients whose second dose came at about 4 weeks and those whose second dose came at about 12 weeks were combined into one group, since spike-specific TCR depth and breadth did not differ between the two schedules. The vaccinee samples were drawn from two UK trials, COV001 and COV002, one of which was a single-blind randomized controlled phase 2/3 trial testing AZD1222 (ChAdOx1 nCoV-19) in healthy adults. For TCRbeta chain sequencing, PBMC samples were collected from trial participants at day 0 and at day 28 after the second dose.

This receptor was obtained from an adult who received the AZD1222 COVID-19 vaccine. Sequences were derived from peripheral blood, sampled 28 days after the second AZD1222 dose. Recombination linked TRBV12-3 or TRBV12-4 to TRBJ1-6; the D segment cannot be called with confidence. The DNA is as follows: TGTGCCAGCAGTCAAATCGGAGGATCACCCCTCCACTTT. This sequence encodes CASSQIGGSPLHF.